The sequence of this TCR beta chain was determined in a study of shared clonotypes between healthy human individuals. Trimming removed 1 base from V and 7 bases from J; junction bases left unmatched: 12. Germline V gives CDR1 SEHNR, CDR2 FQNEAQ (reference sequence). There are 16 residues in the CDR3. Libraries were prepared by immunoSEQ multiplex PCR; TCRdb keeps only in-frame clonotypes and omits some of them. Here the sample spans about 2.4 million clones, approximately 94% being singletons. The chain couples TRBV7-9 to TRBJ2-5; 7 bases align to TRBD2. The clonotype comes from a man aged 18 to 30 in good health. Some clones in this sample may be carry-over from other donors' samples. Sequenced sample: naive CD4+ T cells from PBMCs. The subset: CD45RA+ positively selected. The CDR3 region is CASSLGGEQPGGTQYF. DNA for the CDR3: TGTGCCAGCAGCTTAGGAGGAGAGCAGCCGGGGGGGACCCAGTACTTC.